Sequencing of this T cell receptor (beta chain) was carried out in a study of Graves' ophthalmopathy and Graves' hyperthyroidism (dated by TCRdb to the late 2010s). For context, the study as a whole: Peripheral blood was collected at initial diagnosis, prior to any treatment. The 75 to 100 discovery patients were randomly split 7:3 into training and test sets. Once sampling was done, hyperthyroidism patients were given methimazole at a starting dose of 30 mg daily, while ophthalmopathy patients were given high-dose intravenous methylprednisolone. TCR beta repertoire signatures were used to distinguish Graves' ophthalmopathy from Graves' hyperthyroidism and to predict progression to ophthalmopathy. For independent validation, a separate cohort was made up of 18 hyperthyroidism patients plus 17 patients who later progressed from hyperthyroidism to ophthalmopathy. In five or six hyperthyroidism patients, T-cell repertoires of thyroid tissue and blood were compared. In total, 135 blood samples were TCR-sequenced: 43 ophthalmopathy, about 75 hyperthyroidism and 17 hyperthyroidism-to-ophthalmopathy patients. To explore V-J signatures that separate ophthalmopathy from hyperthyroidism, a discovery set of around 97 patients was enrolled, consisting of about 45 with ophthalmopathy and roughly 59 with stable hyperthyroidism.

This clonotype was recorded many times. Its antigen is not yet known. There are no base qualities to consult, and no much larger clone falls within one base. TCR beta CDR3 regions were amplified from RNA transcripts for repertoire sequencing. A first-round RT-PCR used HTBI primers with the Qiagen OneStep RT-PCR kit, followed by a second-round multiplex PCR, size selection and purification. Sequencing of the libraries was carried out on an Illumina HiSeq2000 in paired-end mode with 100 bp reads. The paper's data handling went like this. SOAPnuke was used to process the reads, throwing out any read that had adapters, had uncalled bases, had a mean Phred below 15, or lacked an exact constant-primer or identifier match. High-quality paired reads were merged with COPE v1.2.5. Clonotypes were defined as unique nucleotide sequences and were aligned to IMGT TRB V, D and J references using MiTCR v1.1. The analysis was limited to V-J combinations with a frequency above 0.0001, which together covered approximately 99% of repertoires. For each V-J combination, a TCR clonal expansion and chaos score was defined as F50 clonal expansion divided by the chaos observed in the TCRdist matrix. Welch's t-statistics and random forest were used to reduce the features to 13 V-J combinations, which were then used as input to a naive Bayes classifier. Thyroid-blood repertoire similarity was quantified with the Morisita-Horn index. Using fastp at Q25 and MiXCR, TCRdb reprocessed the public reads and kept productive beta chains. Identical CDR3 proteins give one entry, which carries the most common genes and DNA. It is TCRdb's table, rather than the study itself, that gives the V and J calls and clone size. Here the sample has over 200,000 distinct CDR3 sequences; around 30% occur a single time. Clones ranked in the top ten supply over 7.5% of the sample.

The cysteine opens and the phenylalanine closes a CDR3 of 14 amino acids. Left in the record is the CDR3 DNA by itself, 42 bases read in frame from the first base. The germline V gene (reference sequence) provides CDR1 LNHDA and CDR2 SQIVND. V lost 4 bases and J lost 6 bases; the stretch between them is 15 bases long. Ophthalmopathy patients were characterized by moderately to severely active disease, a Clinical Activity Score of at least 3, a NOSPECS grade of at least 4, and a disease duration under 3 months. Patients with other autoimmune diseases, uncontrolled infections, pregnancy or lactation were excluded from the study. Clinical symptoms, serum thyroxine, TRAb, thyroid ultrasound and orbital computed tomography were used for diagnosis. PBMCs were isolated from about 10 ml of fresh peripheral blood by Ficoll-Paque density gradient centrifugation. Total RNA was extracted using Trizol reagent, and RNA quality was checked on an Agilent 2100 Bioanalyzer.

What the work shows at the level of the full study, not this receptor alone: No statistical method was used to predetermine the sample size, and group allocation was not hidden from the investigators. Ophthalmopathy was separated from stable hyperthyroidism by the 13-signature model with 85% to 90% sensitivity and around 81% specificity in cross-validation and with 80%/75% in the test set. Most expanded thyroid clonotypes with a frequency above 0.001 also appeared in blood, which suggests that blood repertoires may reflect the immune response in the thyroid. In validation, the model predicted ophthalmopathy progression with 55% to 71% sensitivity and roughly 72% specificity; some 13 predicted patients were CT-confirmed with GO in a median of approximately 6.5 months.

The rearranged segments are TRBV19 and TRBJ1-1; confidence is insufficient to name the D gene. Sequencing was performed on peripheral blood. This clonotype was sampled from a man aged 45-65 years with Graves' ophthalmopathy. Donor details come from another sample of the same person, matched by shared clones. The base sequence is TGTGCCAGTAGTACGGACGTTTATACGGCTGAAGCTTTCTTT. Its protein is CASSTDVYTAEAFF.